This paragraph covers one TCR beta chain sequence. J lost 8 bases, V lost 0 bases, and 3 bases had no gene match. The CDR3 length is 13 residues. Per the germline V gene, CDR1 is MNHEY and CDR2 is SVGAGI. The entry originates in a study of blood T cell repertoires in COVID-19. Authors' data handling: Amplification with reference gene primers provided the estimates of nucleated cell counts. The protocol was immunoSEQ multiplex PCR, while the TCRdb copy is restricted to in-frame clones and leaves out a portion. The D gene and trimming were derived from the DNA, and the V and J assignments and clone size from that table. The data hold about 200,000 clones, with 70% to 90% observed a single time.

J is TRBJ1-1 and V is TRBV6-5; 7 bases are a match to TRBD1. The receptor was derived from a woman aged 18-30 years who had recovered from COVID-19. The specimen was PBMCs or T cells enriched from blood (not recorded which). The CDR3 here is CASSYSDRQEAFF. In DNA, the CDR3 is TGTGCCAGCAGTTACTCGGACAGGCAGGAAGCTTTCTTT.